The 29 T cell receptor beta chains reported below all come from one sample, sequenced in a study of blood T cell repertoires in COVID-19. Assay used: immunoSEQ multiplex PCR; TCRdb lists only in-frame clones, some missing. The sample has about 120,000 clones, approximately 70% seen once; the top ten hold around 0.9%. Input material: peripheral blood. Receptor source: a human donor with acute or convalescent COVID-19. The donor label of this sample is uncertain.

This clone was observed a few times. V and J are TRBV29-1 and TRBJ2-3; D possibly corresponds to TRBD2 (7 bases). Germline CDR1 is SQVTM and CDR2 is ANQGSEA. With 8 bases removed from V and 0 bases from J, the gap between germline ends came to 18 bases. This CDR3 comprises 15 residues. CDR3 residues: CSFRGAEASTDTQYF. The CDR3 DNA is TGCAGCTTCCGGGGGGCAGAGGCTAGCACAGATACGCAGTATTTT.

The CDR3 loop reads CASRGTDHLRGYTF. In DNA, the CDR3 is TGTGCCAGCAGGGGGACAGACCATCTCCGAGGCTACACCTTC. The rearrangement joins TRBV28 to TRBJ1-2; 7 nucleotides agree with TRBD1. After removal of 6 bases from V and 8 bases from J, the junction contained 12 bases not matched to a gene. Germline assignment: CDR1 MDHEN and CDR2 SYDVKM. The CDR3 is 14 residues long.

This clone turned up a few times. This chain's CDR3 is CASSPTTGNYGYTF. In DNA form, the CDR3 reads TGTGCCAGCAGCCCCACGACAGGGAACTATGGCTACACCTTC. This sequence joins TRBV2 and TRBJ1-2; 7 positions agree with TRBD1. Trimming cost V 6 bases and J 2 bases; bases outside gene matches: 6. The CDR3 is made up of 14 amino acids. CDR1 and CDR2 from the germline V gene are SNHLY and FYNNEI.

The chain joins TRBV3-1 (or the pseudogene TRBV3-2) to TRBJ1-1, with 7 bases matching TRBD1. V gave up 4 bases and J gave up 1 base; unmatched junction bases: 3. CDR3 length: 14 residues. Per germline, CDR1 LGHDT and CDR2 YNNKEL (reference sequence). CDR3 in amino acids: CASSRGQTNTEAFF. CDR3 nucleotide sequence: TGTGCCAGCAGCCGGGGACAGACGAACACTGAAGCTTTCTTT.

This chain joins TRBV5-1 and TRBJ1-1, with a tentative D call TRBD1 (6 bases). Trimming took off 4 bases at V and 2 bases at J, with 9 bases between the two ends. The germline V gene encodes CDR1 SGHRS and CDR2 YFSETQ. The CDR3 has 13 residues. The CDR3 coding sequence is TGCGCCAGCAGCGTACAGGGAAACACTGAAGCTTTCTTT. Translating it yields CASSVQGNTEAFF.

The sample holds many counts of this clone. The chain uses TRBV27 and TRBJ2-3; maybe TRBD2 (7 bases). The V end lost 5 bases, the J end lost 2 bases, and 14 bases lay between the germline ends. This CDR3 comprises 15 residues. Germline CDR1 MNHEY, CDR2 SMNVEV (reference sequence). This chain's CDR3 is CASSVQGGNTDTQYF. In DNA form, the CDR3 reads TGTGCCAGCAGTGTACAGGGAGGGAACACAGATACGCAGTATTTT.

This sequence joins TRBV7-9 and TRBJ1-6; D perhaps matches TRBD1 (5 bases). This CDR3 has 15 amino acids. V lost 1 base to trimming and J lost 7 bases, with 11 bases between them. Germline CDR1 reads SEHNR; CDR2 reads FQNEAQ (reference sequence). CDR3 in amino acids: CASSLEGWPNSPLHF. CDR3 in DNA: TGTGCCAGCAGCTTAGAGGGGTGGCCAAATTCACCCCTCCACTTT.

The rearrangement uses TRBV30 and TRBJ2-2; D is possibly TRBD2 (6 bases). The CDR3 contains 18 residues. Trimming took 3 bases from V and 0 from J, leaving 20 bases between them. CDR1 GTSNPN and CDR2 SVGIG come from the germline V gene (reference sequence). CDR3 DNA: TGTGCCTGGAGGGGGGGAAGTAGCGGCATCGCGAACACCGGGGAGCTGTTTTTT. It yields the protein CAWRGGSSGIANTGELFF.

J is TRBJ1-6 and V is TRBV21-1; the table names TRBD1, a call not compared with the DNA. TRBV21-1 is termed a pseudogene. The CDR3 is 16 amino acids. This chain's CDR3 is CASSGTGQQYRSPLHF. CDR3 sequence (DNA): TGTGCCAGCTCAGGGACAGGGCAGCAGTATCGGTCACCCCTCCACTTT.

The rearrangement joins TRBV11-2 to TRBJ1-6; 7 positions agree with TRBD1. The length of the CDR3 is 14 residues. Germline V gives CDR1 SGHAT, CDR2 FQNNGV. J lost 10 bases, V lost 6 bases, and 9 bases had no gene match. The CDR3: CASSPNRGDSPLHF. The CDR3 nucleotides read TGTGCCAGCAGTCCGAACAGGGGCGACTCACCCCTCCACTTT.

For this clone: Other DNA sequences from this sample encode an identical CDR3 as well. This chain connects TRBV5-1 to TRBJ2-1; D ambiguous. Per germline, CDR1 SGHRS and CDR2 YFSETQ. The V end lost 0 bases, the J end lost 4 bases, and 8 bases lay between the germline ends. The CDR3 is 14 residues long. This CDR3 reads CASSLVQDYNEQFF. The CDR3 nucleotides read TGCGCCAGCAGCTTGGTCCAGGATTACAATGAGCAGTTCTTC.

V and J are TRBV28 and TRBJ2-7; 8 nucleotides match TRBD2. Losses at the gene ends were 2 bases for V and 5 bases for J; bases not matched to a gene: 8. The CDR3 totals 15 residues. Germline CDR1 and CDR2: MDHEN and SYDVKM. CDR3 DNA sequence: TGTGCCAGCAGTTTACTCTCGGGGGGGTTAAACGAGCAGTACGTC. Its protein product is CASSLLSGGLNEQYV.

This clone showed up just a few times. The chain recombines TRBV7-2 with TRBJ2-7, with 8 bases that match TRBD2. V shed 1 base and J 2 bases; nucleotides not matched to a gene: 4. CDR3 length equals 15 residues. The germline V gene has CDR1 SGHTA and CDR2 FQGNSA. CDR3 sequence (DNA): TGTGCCAGCAGCTTAGTCGGGGGGGCCCCCTACGAGCAGTACTTC. It is translated as CASSLVGGAPYEQYF.

The rearrangement joins TRBV9 to TRBJ1-2; weak D call: TRBD1 (5 bases). Germline CDR1 SGDLS, CDR2 YYNGEE. The CDR3 is made up of 14 amino acids. V lost 1 base and J lost 2, with 9 bases in between. The CDR3 region is CASSVTGGNYGYTF. CDR3 bases: TGTGCCAGCAGCGTAACGGGGGGGAACTATGGCTACACCTTC.

This CDR3 is CASTATVPGELFF. The CDR3 bases are TGTGCCAGTACCGCGACAGTTCCTGGGGAGCTGTTTTTT. The chain couples TRBV19 to TRBJ2-2; possible D gene TRBD1, 5 bases. The CDR3 runs 13 residues. Germline V gene sequence: CDR1 LNHDA, CDR2 SQIVND (reference sequence). Trimming pared 7 bases from V and 8 bases from J, leaving 14 bases between.

J is TRBJ1-5 and V is TRBV18; D is uncertain. Per germline, CDR1 KGHSH and CDR2 LQKENI. V lost 2 bases to trimming and J lost 2 bases, with 10 bases between them. The CDR3 has 15 amino acids. In nucleotides, the CDR3 is TGTGCCAGCTCACCAACTCAAACGGGCAATCAGCCCCAGCATTTT. Protein: CASSPTQTGNQPQHF.

Only one count was recorded for this clone. V and J are TRBV28 and TRBJ1-4; the D gene is possibly TRBD1 (5 bases). Germline lookup yields CDR1 MDHEN and CDR2 SYDVKM. The CDR3 loop spans 14 amino acids. The V end lost 5 bases, the J end lost 4 bases, and 11 bases lay between the germline ends. The CDR3 DNA is TGTGCCAGCAGTCTGACGGGGGGTAATGAAAAACTGTTTTTT. This codes for CASSLTGGNEKLFF.

The V and J genes are TRBV18 and TRBJ1-1; 8 bases align to TRBD1. The CDR3 consists of 14 residues. Germline values: CDR1 KGHSH, CDR2 LQKENI. V lost 5 bases, J lost 4 bases, and 6 bases stayed unmatched. This CDR3 is CASSIGQGGTEAFF. CDR3 DNA: TGTGCCAGCTCAATCGGACAGGGTGGCACTGAAGCTTTCTTT. Together with reference TRBV18 and TRBJ1-1, the CDR3 gives the full variable domain: NAGVMQNPRHLVRRRGQEARLRCSPMKGHSHVYWYRQLPEEGLKFMVYLQKENIIDESGMPKERFSAEFPKEGPSILRIQQVVRGDSAAYFCASSIGQGGTEAFFGQGTRLTVV.

This chain links TRBV1 with TRBJ1-6; the table's D call, TRBD1, has no DNA check behind it. TRBV1 is a listed pseudogene. The CDR3 has 18 amino acids. CDR3 amino acids: CTSSHLRQEASHNSPLHF. For the CDR3, the DNA is TGCACCAGCAGCCACCTTCGACAGGAAGCCAGCCATAATTCACCCCTCCACTTT.

The gene calls are TRBV2 and TRBJ1-5; TRBD1 aligns across 11 bases. Germline lookup yields CDR1 SNHLY and CDR2 FYNNEI. After removal of 5 bases from V and 2 bases from J, the junction contained 2 bases not matched to a gene. The CDR3 consists of 15 residues. CDR3 sequence reads: CASSPDRGRNQPQHF. CDR3 bases: TGTGCCAGCAGTCCGGACAGGGGGCGCAATCAGCCCCAGCATTTT.

The chain combines TRBV29-1 with TRBJ1-2; D possibly corresponds to TRBD1 (5 bases). The CDR3 is made up of 12 amino acids. CDR1 and CDR2 (germline): SQVTM, ANQGSEA. Trimming left V 4 bases short and J 4 bases short, with 10 bases between. The CDR3 loop reads CSVASTAYGYTF. The CDR3 DNA reads TGCAGCGTTGCGTCGACAGCCTATGGCTACACCTTC.

The chain carries TRBV2 and TRBJ2-1; tentatively, D is TRBD1 (5 bases). Germline CDR1 and CDR2: SNHLY and FYNNEI. The CDR3 spans 14 residues. Trimming removed 4 bases at V and 3 bases at J, with 10 bases between. CDR3 protein: CASSAQGFYNEQFF. The CDR3 DNA follows: TGTGCCAGCAGTGCCCAGGGTTTCTACAATGAGCAGTTCTTC. The variable domain in full, with the rest retrieved from reference TRBV2 and TRBJ2-1, is EPEVTQTPSHQVTQMGQEVILRCVPISNHLYFYWYRQILGQKVEFLVSFYNNEISEKSEIFDDQFSVERPDGSNFTLKIRSTKLEDSAMYFCASSAQGFYNEQFFGPGTRLTVL.

This chain links TRBV28 with TRBJ1-1; 7 bases are shared with TRBD1. V gave up 6 bases and J gave up 4 bases; unmatched junction bases: 2. The CDR3 runs to 12 residues. Germline V CDR1 and CDR2: MDHEN, SYDVKM. CDR3 nucleotides: TGTGCCAGCAGAGGACAGGCCACTGAAGCTTTCTTT. Its protein is CASRGQATEAFF. The full variable domain, completed using reference TRBV28 and TRBJ1-1, is DVKVTQSSRYLVKRTGEKVFLECVQDMDHENMFWYRQDPGLGLRLIYFSYDVKMKEKGDIPEGYSVSREKKERFSLILESASTNQTSMYLCASRGQATEAFFGQGTRLTVV.

This clone was seen repeatedly, ten times or more. The chain recombines TRBV19 with TRBJ2-7; 7 nucleotides line up with TRBD1. The junction had 4 bases not matched to a gene; V was cut back by 5 bases and J by 0 bases. Looked up from germline, CDR1 is LNHDA and CDR2 is SQIVND (reference sequence). CDR3 length: 14 residues. In DNA form, the CDR3 reads TGTGCCAGTAGTCCGACAGGGATCTCCTACGAGCAGTACTTC. It translates to CASSPTGISYEQYF.

V gene TRBV9 combines with J gene TRBJ1-3; unclear D gene. V lost 4 bases, J lost 0 bases, and 17 bases lay in between. Germline V gives CDR1 SGDLS, CDR2 YYNGEE. The CDR3 has 17 residues. The CDR3 nucleotides read TGTGCCAGCAGCCCGCTCCGACACGCCAGCTCTGGAAACACCATATATTTT. Translating it yields CASSPLRHASSGNTIYF.

The genes are TRBV27 and TRBJ2-6; D is uncertain. Germline V gene data show CDR1 as MNHEY and CDR2 as SMNVEV (reference sequence). The CDR3 runs 16 residues. V was cut by 5 bases and J by 1 base, with 12 bases left in between. The chain's CDR3 is CASSPLVGSGANVLTF. CDR3 DNA sequence: TGTGCCAGCAGTCCCCTAGTGGGTTCTGGGGCCAACGTCCTGACTTTC.

The chain combines TRBV5-1 with TRBJ2-7, with 11 nucleotides matching TRBD1. Germline loops: CDR1 SGHRS, CDR2 YFSETQ. The J segment lost 5 bases and the V segment lost 2 bases, leaving 6 bases of the junction unmatched. The CDR3 extends over 15 amino acids. The DNA of the CDR3 is TGCGCCAGCAGCTTAAGGACAGGGGGCGAGAACGAGCAGTACTTC. It translates to CASSLRTGGENEQYF.

In nucleotides, the CDR3 is TGTGCCAGCAGTGCAAACAGGGGAACTAATGAAAAACTGTTTTTT. Its translation is CASSANRGTNEKLFF. The V call is TRBV9, the J call TRBJ1-4; 7 positions agree with TRBD1. The CDR3 runs to 15 residues. Per germline, CDR1 SGDLS and CDR2 YYNGEE. V was pared by 5 bases and J by 1 base, with 5 bases of the junction left unmatched.

This chain links TRBV5-1 with TRBJ2-2; 7 bases match TRBD2. From germline, CDR1 is SGHRS and CDR2 YFSETQ. Trimming at V came to 4 bases and at J to 6 bases, leaving 9 bases not matched to a gene. The CDR3 contains 15 residues. The CDR3, as DNA: TGCGCCAGCAGCCTTGGAACGGGGGGACCCGGGGAGCTGTTTTTT. This codes for CASSLGTGGPGELFF.